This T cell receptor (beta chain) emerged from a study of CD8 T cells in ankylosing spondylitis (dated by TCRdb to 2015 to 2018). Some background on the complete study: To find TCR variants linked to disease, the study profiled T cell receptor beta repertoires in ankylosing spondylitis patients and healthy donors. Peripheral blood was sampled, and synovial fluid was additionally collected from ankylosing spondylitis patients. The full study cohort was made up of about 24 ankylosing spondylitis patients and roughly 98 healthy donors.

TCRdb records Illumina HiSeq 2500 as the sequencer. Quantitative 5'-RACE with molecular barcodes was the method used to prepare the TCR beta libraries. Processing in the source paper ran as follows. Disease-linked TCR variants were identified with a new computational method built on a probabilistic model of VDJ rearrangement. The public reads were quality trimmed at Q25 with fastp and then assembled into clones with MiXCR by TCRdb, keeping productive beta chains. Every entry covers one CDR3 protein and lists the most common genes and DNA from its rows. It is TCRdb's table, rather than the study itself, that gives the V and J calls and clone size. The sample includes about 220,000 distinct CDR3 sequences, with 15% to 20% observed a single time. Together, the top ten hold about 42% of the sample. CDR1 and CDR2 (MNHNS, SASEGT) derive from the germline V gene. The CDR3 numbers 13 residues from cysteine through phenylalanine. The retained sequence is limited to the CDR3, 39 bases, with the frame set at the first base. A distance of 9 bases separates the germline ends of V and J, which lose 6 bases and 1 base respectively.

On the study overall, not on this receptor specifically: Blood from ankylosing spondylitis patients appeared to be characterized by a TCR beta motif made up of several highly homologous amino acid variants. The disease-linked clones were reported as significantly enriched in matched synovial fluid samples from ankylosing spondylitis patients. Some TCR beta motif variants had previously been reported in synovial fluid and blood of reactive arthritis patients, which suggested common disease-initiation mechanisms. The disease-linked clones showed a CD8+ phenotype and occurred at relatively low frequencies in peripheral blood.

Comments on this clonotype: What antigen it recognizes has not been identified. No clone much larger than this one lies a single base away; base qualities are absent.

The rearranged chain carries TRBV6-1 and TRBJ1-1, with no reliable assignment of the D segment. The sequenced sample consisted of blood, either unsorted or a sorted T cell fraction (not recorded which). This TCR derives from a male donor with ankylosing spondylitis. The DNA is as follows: TGTGCCAGCAGCGGACGGCAGAACACTGAAGCTTTCTTT. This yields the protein CASSGRQNTEAFF.